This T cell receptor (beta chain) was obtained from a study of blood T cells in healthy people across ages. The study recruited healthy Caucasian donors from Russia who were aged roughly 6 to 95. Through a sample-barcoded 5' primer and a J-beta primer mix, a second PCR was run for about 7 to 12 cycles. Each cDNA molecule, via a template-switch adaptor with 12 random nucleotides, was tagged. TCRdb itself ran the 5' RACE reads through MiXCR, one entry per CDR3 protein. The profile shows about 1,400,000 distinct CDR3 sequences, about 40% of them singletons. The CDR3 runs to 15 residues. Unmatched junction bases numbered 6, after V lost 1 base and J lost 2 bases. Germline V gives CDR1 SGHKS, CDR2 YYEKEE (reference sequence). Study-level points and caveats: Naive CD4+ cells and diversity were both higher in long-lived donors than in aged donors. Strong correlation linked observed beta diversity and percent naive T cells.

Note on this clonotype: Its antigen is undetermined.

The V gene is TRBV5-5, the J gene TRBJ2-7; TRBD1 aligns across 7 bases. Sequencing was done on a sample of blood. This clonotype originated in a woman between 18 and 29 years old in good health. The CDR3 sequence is CASSLTGEPTYEQYF. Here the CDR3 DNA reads TGTGCCAGCAGCTTGACAGGGGAGCCCACCTACGAGCAGTACTTC.